These 9 T cell receptor beta chains were all obtained from the same sample, sequenced in a study of blood T cell repertoires in COVID-19. Sequencing used immunoSEQ multiplex PCR; TCRdb keeps in-frame clones, though not all of them. The sample has roughly 250,000 clones, around 87% seen once. Sequences were obtained from PBMCs or T cells enriched from blood (not recorded which). The receptors originated from a woman under 30 who had recovered from COVID-19.

V is TRBV28 and J is TRBJ1-4, with D unclear. V shed 4 bases and J shed 4 bases, with 16 bases lying between them. This CDR3 contains 16 residues. Germline V lookup: CDR1 MDHEN, CDR2 SYDVKM. DNA for the CDR3: TGTGCCAGCAGTTGGCCGGTGGGAGGGAGTAATGAAAAACTGTTTTTT. This translates into CASSWPVGGSNEKLFF.

The chain employs TRBV7-9 and TRBJ1-3, with a tentative D call TRBD1 (5 bases). V lost 6 bases and J lost 0, with 15 bases in between. The CDR3 length is 16 residues. CDR1 and CDR2 (germline): SEHNR, FQNEAQ (reference sequence). Here the CDR3 DNA reads TGTGCCAGCAGTTCCACAGGTGCACCCTCTGGAAACACCATATATTTT. Translating it yields CASSSTGAPSGNTIYF.

This chain joins TRBV5-1 and TRBJ1-3; 8 positions match TRBD1. This CDR3 is built from 16 residues. With V trimmed by 0 bases and J by 2 bases, 4 bases remained unmatched. The germline V gene encodes CDR1 SGHRS and CDR2 YFSETQ. CDR3 DNA: TGCGCCAGCAGCTTGGGAACCAGGGGGCCTGGAAACACCATATATTTT. This sequence encodes CASSLGTRGPGNTIYF.

This clone was counted between two and nine times. V usage is TRBV6-4 and J usage is TRBJ1-6; tentatively, D is TRBD1 (5 bases). This CDR3 is 15 amino acids long. Per germline, CDR1 MRHNA and CDR2 SNTAGT. V lost 2 bases and J 5 bases, leaving 10 bases between the germline ends. The CDR3 loop is CASSDGTANNSPLHF. The CDR3 coding sequence is TGTGCCAGCAGTGACGGGACTGCGAATAATTCACCCCTCCACTTT.

The rearrangement uses TRBV10-2 and TRBJ2-1; D is perhaps TRBD1 (6 bases). Trimming left V 6 bases short and J 9 bases short, with 18 bases between. The CDR3 is 14 amino acids. The germline V gene encodes CDR1 WSHSY and CDR2 SAAADI. CDR3 loop: CASRLRQVVPEQFF. CDR3 nucleotides: TGCGCCAGCAGACTACGACAGGTGGTTCCTGAGCAGTTCTTC.

The gene calls are TRBV6-5 and TRBJ2-2, with D possibly matching TRBD2 (5 bases). This CDR3 has 15 residues. The germline V gene encodes CDR1 MNHEY and CDR2 SVGAGI. Trimming removed 5 bases from V and 6 bases from J, with 16 bases in between. This chain's CDR3 is CASSQVYPGSGELFF. The CDR3 bases are TGTGCCAGCAGTCAGGTCTACCCGGGGTCCGGGGAGCTGTTTTTT.

The chain uses TRBV2 and TRBJ1-2, with D tentatively TRBD1 (6 bases). V lost 6 bases and J lost 5, with 13 bases in between. There are 13 residues in the CDR3. Germline V lookup: CDR1 SNHLY, CDR2 FYNNEI. The CDR3 here is CASRARGAYGYTF. The CDR3 DNA reads as TGTGCCAGCAGAGCACGGGGGGCATATGGCTACACCTTC.

The chain carries TRBV5-4 and TRBJ2-7; tentatively, D is TRBD1 (6 bases). The CDR3 is made up of 15 amino acids. CDR1 is SGHNT, CDR2 YYREEE, per germline (reference sequence). The V end was cut by 2 bases, the J end by 6 bases, with 18 bases between. CDR3 in amino acids: CASSFPRGSIGEQYF. The CDR3 DNA is TGTGCCAGCAGCTTCCCTAGGGGGTCTATCGGCGAGCAGTACTTC.

The J gene is TRBJ2-7, the V gene TRBV13; TRBD2 might be the D (5 bases). Germline-derived CDR1 and CDR2 are PRHDT and FYEKMQ (reference sequence). V dropped 0 bases and J dropped 5 bases, with 11 bases sitting between them. CDR3 length: 14 amino acids. Here the CDR3 reads CASSLGSGVHEQYF. CDR3 nucleotide sequence: TGTGCCAGCAGCTTAGGTTCCGGGGTGCACGAGCAGTACTTC.